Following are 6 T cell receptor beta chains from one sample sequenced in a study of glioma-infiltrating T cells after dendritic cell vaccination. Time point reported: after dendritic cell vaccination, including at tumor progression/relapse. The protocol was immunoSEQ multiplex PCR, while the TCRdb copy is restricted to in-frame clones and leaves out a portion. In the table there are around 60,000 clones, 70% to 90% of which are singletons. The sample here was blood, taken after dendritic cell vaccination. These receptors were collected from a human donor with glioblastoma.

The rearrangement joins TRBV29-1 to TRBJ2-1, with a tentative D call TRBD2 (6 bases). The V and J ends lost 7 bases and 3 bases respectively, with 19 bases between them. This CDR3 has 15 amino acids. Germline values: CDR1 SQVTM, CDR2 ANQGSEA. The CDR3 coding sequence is TGCAGCGCTATACCGACTAGAGTAGTCTACAATGAGCAGTTCTTC. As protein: CSAIPTRVVYNEQFF.

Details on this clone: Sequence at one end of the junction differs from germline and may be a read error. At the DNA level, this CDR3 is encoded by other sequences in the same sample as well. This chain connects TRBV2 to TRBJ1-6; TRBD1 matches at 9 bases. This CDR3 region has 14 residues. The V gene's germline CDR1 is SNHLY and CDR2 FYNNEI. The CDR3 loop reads CASSRTGDNSPLHF. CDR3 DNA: TGTGCCAGCAGTCGGACAGGGGATAATTCCCCCCTCCACTTT.

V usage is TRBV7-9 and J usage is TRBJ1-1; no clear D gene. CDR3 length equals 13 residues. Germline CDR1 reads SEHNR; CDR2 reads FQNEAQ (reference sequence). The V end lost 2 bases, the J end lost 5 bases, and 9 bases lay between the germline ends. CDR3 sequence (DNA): TGTGCCAGCAGCTTAAGCGGAATTACTGAAGCTTTCTTT. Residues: CASSLSGITEAFF.

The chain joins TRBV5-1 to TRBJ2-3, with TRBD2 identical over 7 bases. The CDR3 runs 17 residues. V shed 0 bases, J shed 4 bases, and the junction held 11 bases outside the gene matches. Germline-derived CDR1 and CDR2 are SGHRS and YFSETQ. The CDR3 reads CASSLAIRGGGADTQYF. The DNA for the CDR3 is TGCGCCAGCAGCTTGGCCATTAGAGGCGGGGGAGCAGATACGCAGTATTTT.

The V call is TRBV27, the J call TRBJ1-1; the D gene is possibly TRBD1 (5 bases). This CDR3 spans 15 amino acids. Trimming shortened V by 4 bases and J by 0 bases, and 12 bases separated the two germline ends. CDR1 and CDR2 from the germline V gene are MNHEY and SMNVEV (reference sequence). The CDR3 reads CASSSDTYLNTEAFF. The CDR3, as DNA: TGTGCCAGCAGTTCGGACACCTATTTGAACACTGAAGCTTTCTTT.

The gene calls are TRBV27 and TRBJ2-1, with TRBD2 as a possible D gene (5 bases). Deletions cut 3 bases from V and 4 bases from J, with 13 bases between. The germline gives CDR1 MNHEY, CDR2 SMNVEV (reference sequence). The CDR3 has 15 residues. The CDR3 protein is CASSFGVSPYNEQFF. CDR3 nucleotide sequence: TGTGCCAGCAGTTTCGGGGTGTCTCCGTACAATGAGCAGTTCTTC.